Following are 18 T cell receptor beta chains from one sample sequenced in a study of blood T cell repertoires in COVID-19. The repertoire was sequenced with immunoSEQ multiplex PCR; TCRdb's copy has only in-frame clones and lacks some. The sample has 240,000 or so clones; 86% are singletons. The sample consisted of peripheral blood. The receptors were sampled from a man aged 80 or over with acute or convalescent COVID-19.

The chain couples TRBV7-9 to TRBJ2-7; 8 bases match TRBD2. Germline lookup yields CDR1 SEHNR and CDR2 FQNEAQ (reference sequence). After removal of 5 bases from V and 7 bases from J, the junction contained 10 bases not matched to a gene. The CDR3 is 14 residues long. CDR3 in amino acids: CASSLRGARWEQYF. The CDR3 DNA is TGTGCCAGCAGCCTGCGGGGGGCCCGCTGGGAGCAGTACTTC.

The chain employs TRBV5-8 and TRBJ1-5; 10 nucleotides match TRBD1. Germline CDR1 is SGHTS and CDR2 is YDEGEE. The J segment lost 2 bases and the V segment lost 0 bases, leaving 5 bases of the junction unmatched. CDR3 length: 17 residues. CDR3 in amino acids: CASSLGQGASGNQPQHF. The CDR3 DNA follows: TGTGCCAGCAGCTTGGGACAGGGGGCTAGTGGCAATCAGCCCCAGCATTTT. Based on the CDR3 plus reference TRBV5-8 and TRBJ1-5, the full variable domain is EAGVTQSPTHLIKTRGQQATLRCSPISGHTSVYWYQQALGLGLQFLLWYDEGEERNRGNFPPRFSGRQFPNYSSELNVNALELEDSALYLCASSLGQGASGNQPQHFGDGTRLSIL.

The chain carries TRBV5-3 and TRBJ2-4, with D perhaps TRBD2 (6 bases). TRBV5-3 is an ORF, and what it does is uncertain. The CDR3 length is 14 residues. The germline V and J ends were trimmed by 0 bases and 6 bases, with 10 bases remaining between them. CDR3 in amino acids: CARSLVGGTNIQYF. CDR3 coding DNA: TGTGCCAGAAGCTTGGTAGGCGGGACAAACATTCAGTACTTC.

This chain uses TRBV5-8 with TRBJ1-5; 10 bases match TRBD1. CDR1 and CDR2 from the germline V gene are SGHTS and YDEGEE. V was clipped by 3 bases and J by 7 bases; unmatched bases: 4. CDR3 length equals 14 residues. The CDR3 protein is CASSYGQGGQPQHF. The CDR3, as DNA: TGTGCCAGCAGCTACGGACAGGGGGGCCAGCCCCAGCATTTT.

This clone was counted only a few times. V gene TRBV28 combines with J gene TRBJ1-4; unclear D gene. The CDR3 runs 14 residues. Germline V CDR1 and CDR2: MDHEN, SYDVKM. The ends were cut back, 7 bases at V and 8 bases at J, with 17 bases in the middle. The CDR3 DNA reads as TGTGCCAGCACCCTGGGAGCAAAGGAAGAAAAACTGTTTTTT. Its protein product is CASTLGAKEEKLFF.

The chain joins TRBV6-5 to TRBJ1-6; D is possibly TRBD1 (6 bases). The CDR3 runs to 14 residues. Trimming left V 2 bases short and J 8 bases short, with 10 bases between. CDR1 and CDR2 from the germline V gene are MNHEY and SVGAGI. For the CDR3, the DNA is TGTGCCAGCAGTTACGCCAGGGGAGATTCACCCCTCCACTTT. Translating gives CASSYARGDSPLHF.

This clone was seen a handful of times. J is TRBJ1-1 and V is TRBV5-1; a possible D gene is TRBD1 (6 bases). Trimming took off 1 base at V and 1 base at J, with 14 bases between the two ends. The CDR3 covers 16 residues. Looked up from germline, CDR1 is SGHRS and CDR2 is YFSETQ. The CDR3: CASSLRGGRGNTEAFF. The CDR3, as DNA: TGCGCCAGCAGCTTGAGGGGCGGCAGGGGGAACACTGAAGCTTTCTTT.

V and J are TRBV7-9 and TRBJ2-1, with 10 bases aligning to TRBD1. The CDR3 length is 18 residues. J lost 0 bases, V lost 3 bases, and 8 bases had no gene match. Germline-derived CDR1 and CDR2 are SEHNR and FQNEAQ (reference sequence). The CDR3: CASSFGDRGPSSYNEQFF. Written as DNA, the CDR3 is TGTGCCAGCAGCTTCGGGGACAGGGGTCCGAGCTCCTACAATGAGCAGTTCTTC.

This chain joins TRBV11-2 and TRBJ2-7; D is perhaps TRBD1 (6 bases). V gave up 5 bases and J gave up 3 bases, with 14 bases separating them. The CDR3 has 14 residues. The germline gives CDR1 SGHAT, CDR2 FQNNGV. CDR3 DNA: TGTGCCAGCAGCCTCAACAGGGTTGGCTACGAGCAGTACTTC. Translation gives CASSLNRVGYEQYF.

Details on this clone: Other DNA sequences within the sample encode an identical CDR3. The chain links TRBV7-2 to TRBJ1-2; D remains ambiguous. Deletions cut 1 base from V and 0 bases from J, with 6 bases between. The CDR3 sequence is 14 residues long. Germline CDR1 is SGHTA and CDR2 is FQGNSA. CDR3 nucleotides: TGTGCCAGCAGCTTAGGGCTCGCTAACTATGGCTACACCTTC. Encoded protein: CASSLGLANYGYTF.

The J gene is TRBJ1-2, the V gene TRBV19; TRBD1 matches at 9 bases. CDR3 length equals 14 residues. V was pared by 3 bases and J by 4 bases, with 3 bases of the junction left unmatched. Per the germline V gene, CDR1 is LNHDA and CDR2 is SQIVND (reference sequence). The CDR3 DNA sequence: TGTGCCAGTAGTATCACAGGGGGCGTCTATGGCTACACCTTC. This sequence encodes CASSITGGVYGYTF.

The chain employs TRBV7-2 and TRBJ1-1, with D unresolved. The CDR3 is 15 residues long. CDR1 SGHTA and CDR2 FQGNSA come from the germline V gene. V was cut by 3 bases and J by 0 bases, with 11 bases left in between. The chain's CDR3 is CASSLGSRMNTEAFF. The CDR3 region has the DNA TGTGCCAGCAGCTTGGGCAGTCGAATGAACACTGAAGCTTTCTTT.

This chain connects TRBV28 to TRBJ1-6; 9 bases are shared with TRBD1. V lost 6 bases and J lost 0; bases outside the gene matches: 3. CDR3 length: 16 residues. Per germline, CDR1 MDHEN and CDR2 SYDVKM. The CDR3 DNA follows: TGTGCCAGCAGGGGGGACAGGGACTCCTATAATTCACCCCTCCACTTT. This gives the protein CASRGDRDSYNSPLHF.

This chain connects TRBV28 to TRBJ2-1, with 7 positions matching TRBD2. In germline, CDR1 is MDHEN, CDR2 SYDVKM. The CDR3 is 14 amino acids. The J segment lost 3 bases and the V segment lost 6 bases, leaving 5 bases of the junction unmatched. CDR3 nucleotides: TGTGCCAGCAGGGTCAGGGAGGGCTACAATGAGCAGTTCTTC. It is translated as CASRVREGYNEQFF.

Written as DNA, the CDR3 is TGTGCCAGCAGTGAATTCGCGGGGGGACGTAGCAATCAGCCCCAGCATTTT. Amino acids: CASSEFAGGRSNQPQHF. The V and J genes are TRBV6-1 and TRBJ1-5; a possible D gene is TRBD1 (5 bases). This CDR3 spans 17 amino acids. CDR1 and CDR2 from the germline V gene are MNHNS and SASEGT. V lost 2 bases and J lost 0, with 14 bases in between.

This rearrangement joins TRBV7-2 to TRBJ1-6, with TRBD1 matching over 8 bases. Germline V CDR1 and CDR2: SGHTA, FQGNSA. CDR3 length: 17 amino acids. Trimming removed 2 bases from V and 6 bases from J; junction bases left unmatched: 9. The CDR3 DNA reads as TGTGCCAGCAGCTTAAACCCCCCAGGGGGCAGTAATTCACCCCTCCACTTT. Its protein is CASSLNPPGGSNSPLHF.

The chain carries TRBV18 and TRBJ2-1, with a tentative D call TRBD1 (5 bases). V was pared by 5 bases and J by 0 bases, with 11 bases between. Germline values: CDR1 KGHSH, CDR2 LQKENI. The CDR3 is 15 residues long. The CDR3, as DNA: TGTGCCAGCTCATCAGGACAAAGCTCCTACAATGAGCAGTTCTTC. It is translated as CASSSGQSSYNEQFF.

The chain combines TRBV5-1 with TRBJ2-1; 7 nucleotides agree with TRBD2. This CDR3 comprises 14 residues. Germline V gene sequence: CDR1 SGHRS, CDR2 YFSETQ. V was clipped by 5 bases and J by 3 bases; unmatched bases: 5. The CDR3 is CASRTGTNYNEQFF. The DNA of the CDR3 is TGCGCCAGCAGGACCGGGACTAACTACAATGAGCAGTTCTTC.